These 16 T cell receptor beta chains share one sample of origin, sequenced in a study of blood T cells in healthy people across ages. A second PCR, run for about 6 to 12 cycles, used a sample-barcoded 5' primer plus a J-beta primer mix. TCRdb itself ran the 5' RACE reads through MiXCR, one entry per CDR3 protein. The table lists some 900,000 distinct CDR3 sequences, roughly 43% of them singletons. The sample was blood. These receptors came from a man aged 25-40 years in good health.

J is TRBJ1-1 and V is TRBV7-9; TRBD1 aligns across 7 bases. The CDR3 runs to 13 residues. Germline assignment: CDR1 SEHNR and CDR2 FQNEAQ (reference sequence). This CDR3 is CVRQDREGTEAFF. The CDR3 DNA follows: TGTGTCAGACAAGACAGGGAGGGCACTGAAGCTTTCTTT.

This rearrangement joins TRBV7-9 to TRBJ2-7; D is uncertain. Trimming left V 1 base short and J 5 bases short, with 6 bases between. CDR3 length: 12 amino acids. The V gene's germline CDR1 is SEHNR and CDR2 FQNEAQ (reference sequence). CDR3 sequence reads: CASSLVPDEQYF. As DNA, the CDR3 is TGTGCCAGCAGCTTAGTACCCGACGAGCAGTACTTC.

This clonotype has just a few counts. The chain links TRBV5-1 to TRBJ2-4, with D possibly TRBD2 on 6 matching bases. Trimming cost V 3 bases and J 0 bases, with 19 bases left between them. The CDR3 contains 18 residues. Germline assignment: CDR1 SGHRS and CDR2 YFSETQ. The CDR3 region is CASSSSTREPIAKNIQYF. As DNA, the CDR3 is TGCGCCAGCAGCTCGTCCACTCGGGAGCCTATAGCCAAAAACATTCAGTACTTC. Filled out from reference TRBV5-1 and TRBJ2-4, the complete variable domain reads KAGVTQTPRYLIKTRGQQVTLSCSPISGHRSVSWYQQTPGQGLQFLFEYFSETQRNKGNFPGRFSGRQFSNSRSEMNVSTLELGDSALYLCASSSSTREPIAKNIQYFGAGTRLSVL.

This rearrangement joins TRBV7-3 to TRBJ1-6; perhaps TRBD1 as D (5 bases). The germline V and J ends were trimmed by 5 bases and 8 bases, with 16 bases remaining between them. Per germline, CDR1 SGHTA and CDR2 FQGTGA. This CDR3 has 15 residues. CDR3 in amino acids: CASSIGRVSDSPLHF. CDR3 nucleotide sequence: TGTGCCAGCAGCATCGGCAGGGTCTCTGATTCACCCCTCCACTTT. Supplemented by reference TRBV7-3 and TRBJ1-6, the full variable domain reads GAGVSQTPSNKVTEKGKYVELRCDPISGHTALYWYRQSLGQGPEFLIYFQGTGAADDSGLPNDRFFAVRPEGSVSTLKIQRTERGDSAVYLCASSIGRVSDSPLHFGNGTRLTVT.

There are a few counts of this clonotype. This chain links TRBV6-1 with TRBJ2-5; 8 positions match TRBD1. In germline, CDR1 is MNHNS, CDR2 SASEGT. With V trimmed by 6 bases and J by 4 bases, 7 bases remained unmatched. CDR3 length equals 14 residues. DNA of the CDR3: TGTGCCAGCAGGACCCCAGGGGGCTTAGAGACCCAGTACTTC. This sequence encodes CASRTPGGLETQYF.

A word on this clonotype: An end of the junction does not agree with germline; a read error may underlie this. CDR3 sequence: CASSSRDRMNFDNSPLYF. CDR3 DNA: TGCGCCAGCAGCTCCCGGGACAGGATGAATTTTGATAATTCACCCCTCTACTTT. The genes are TRBV5-1 and TRBJ1-6; 8 bases are shared with TRBD1. Germline V lookup: CDR1 SGHRS, CDR2 YFSETQ. The CDR3 length is 18 residues.

The rearrangement uses TRBV10-3 and TRBJ2-5, with TRBD1 matching over 9 bases. Germline V lookup: CDR1 ENHRY, CDR2 SYGVKD. The CDR3 loop spans 14 amino acids. Trimming removed 4 bases from V and 11 bases from J; junction bases left unmatched: 11. CDR3 DNA: TGTGCCATCAGTGGACAGGGGGACGGTAGTGAGCAGTACTTC. Translation: CAISGQGDGSEQYF.

This clonotype was recorded many times. J is TRBJ1-1 and V is TRBV6-5, with 9 nucleotides matching TRBD1. With 2 bases clipped from V and 4 bases from J, the junction kept 2 bases outside the gene matches. CDR3 length: 14 amino acids. Germline assignment: CDR1 MNHEY and CDR2 SVGAGI. As DNA, the CDR3 is TGTGCCAGCAGTTACCGGGACAGGGCCACTGAAGCTTTCTTT. Encoded protein: CASSYRDRATEAFF.

The chain joins TRBV29-1 to TRBJ1-2, with TRBD1 matching 8 bases. V trimming: 6 bases; J trimming: 8 bases; junction bases outside the gene matches: 8. Germline values: CDR1 SQVTM, CDR2 ANQGSEA. CDR3 size: 12 residues. CDR3 protein: CSVETGAEGYTF. In DNA form, the CDR3 reads TGCAGCGTCGAGACAGGGGCAGAAGGCTACACCTTC.

Turning to this clonotype: A read error may account for a junction end that differs from germline. This rearrangement joins TRBV6-4 to TRBJ2-3; the match to TRBD2 covers 10 bases. The V gene's germline CDR1 is MRHNA and CDR2 SNTAGT. The CDR3 extends over 14 amino acids. The CDR3 coding sequence is TGTGCCAGCAGTGGGACTAGCGGCACAGATGCGCAGTATTTT. This gives the protein CASSGTSGTDAQYF.

The chain couples TRBV29-1 to TRBJ2-1; 8 nucleotides line up with TRBD2. This CDR3 is 14 amino acids long. Per the germline V gene, CDR1 is SQVTM and CDR2 is ANQGSEA. V was clipped by 5 bases and J by 0 bases; unmatched bases: 3. CDR3 DNA sequence: TGCAGCGTTAGCGGGGGAGGCTCCTACAATGAGCAGTTCTTC. Its translation is CSVSGGGSYNEQFF.

The rearrangement uses TRBV12-3 or TRBV12-4 and TRBJ2-2; D call uncertain. Trimming took off 2 bases at V and 4 bases at J, with 17 bases between the two ends. The CDR3 covers 17 residues. CDR3 residues: CASSLLGPAAVTGELFF. CDR3 DNA: TGTGCCAGCAGTTTACTCGGCCCCGCGGCGGTCACCGGGGAGCTGTTTTTT.

This clonotype has only a few counts. A read error may produce the germline difference seen at one junction end. The gene calls are TRBV29-1 and TRBJ2-5; TRBD1 or TRBD2 may be the D gene (6 bases each). This CDR3 has 12 amino acids. The germline gives CDR1 SQVTM, CDR2 ANQGSEA. Here the CDR3 DNA reads TGCAGCGTGGAAGGAGGGGGAGAGACCCAGTACTTC. Protein: CSVEGGGETQYF.

This clonotype was observed many times. J is TRBJ2-7 and V is TRBV20-1; D not resolved. CDR1 DFQATT and CDR2 SNEGSKA come from the germline V gene (reference sequence). V dropped 6 bases and J dropped 0 bases, with 9 bases sitting between them. This CDR3 has 12 residues. The DNA for the CDR3 is TGCAGTGCACGACGGTTCTCCTACGAGCAGTACTTC. Translating gives CSARRFSYEQYF.

The chain has TRBV6-6 and TRBJ2-3, with 12 nucleotides matching TRBD2. Germline CDR1 is MNHNY and CDR2 is SVGAGI (reference sequence). CDR3 length: 14 amino acids. After removal of 5 bases from V and 9 bases from J, the junction contained 6 bases not matched to a gene. CDR3 sequence: CASSPRTSGATQYF. In nucleotides, the CDR3 is TGTGCCAGCAGTCCTCGGACTAGCGGGGCGACGCAGTATTTT.

The gene calls are TRBV7-3 and TRBJ2-1; 10 bases align to TRBD2. The V gene's germline CDR1 is SGHTA and CDR2 FQGTGA. J gave up 8 bases and V 3 bases, and 4 bases lay outside the gene matches. The CDR3 consists of 14 residues. The CDR3 here is CASSLGLAWDEQFF. CDR3 nucleotides: TGTGCCAGCAGCTTGGGACTAGCGTGGGATGAGCAGTTCTTC.